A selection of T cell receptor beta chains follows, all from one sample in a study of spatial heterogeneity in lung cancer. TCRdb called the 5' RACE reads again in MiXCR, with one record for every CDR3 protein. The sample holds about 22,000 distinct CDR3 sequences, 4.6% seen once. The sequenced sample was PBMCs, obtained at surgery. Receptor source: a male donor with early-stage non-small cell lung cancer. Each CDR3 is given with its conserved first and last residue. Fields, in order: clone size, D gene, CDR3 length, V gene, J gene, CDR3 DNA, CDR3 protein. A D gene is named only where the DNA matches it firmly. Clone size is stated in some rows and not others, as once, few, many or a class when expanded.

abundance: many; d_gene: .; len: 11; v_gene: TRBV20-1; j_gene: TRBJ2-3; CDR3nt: TGCAGTGCCCTAGGGACAGATACGCAGTATTTT; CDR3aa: CSALGTDTQYF
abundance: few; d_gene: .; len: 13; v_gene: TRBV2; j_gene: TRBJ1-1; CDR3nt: TGTGCCAGCAGTGTTAAGGGGAACACTGAAGCTTTCTTT; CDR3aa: CASSVKGNTEAFF
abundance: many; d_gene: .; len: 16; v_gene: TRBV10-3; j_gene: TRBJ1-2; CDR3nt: TGTGCCATCAGTGAGACTAGGACAGCTACTAACTATGGCTACACCTTC; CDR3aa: CAISETRTATNYGYTF
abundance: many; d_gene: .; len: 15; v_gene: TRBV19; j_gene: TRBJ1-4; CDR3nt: TGTGCCAGTAGTACAGGACGGCTAACTAATGAAAAACTGTTTTTT; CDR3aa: CASSTGRLTNEKLFF
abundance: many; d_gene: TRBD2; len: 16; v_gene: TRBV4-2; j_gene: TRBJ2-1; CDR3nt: TGTGCCAGCAGCCAAGCTAGCGGGGGGGAAGTCGATGAGCAGTTCTTC; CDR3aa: CASSQASGGEVDEQFF
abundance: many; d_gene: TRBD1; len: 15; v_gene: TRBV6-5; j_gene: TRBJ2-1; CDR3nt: TGTGCCAGCAGAATTACAGGGGGCGACTACAATGAGCAGTTCTTC; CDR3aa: CASRITGGDYNEQFF
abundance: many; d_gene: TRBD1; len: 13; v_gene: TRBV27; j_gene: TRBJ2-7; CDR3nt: TGTGCCAGCAGTTTATCAAGGGGGCAAGAGCAGTACTTC; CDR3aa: CASSLSRGQEQYF
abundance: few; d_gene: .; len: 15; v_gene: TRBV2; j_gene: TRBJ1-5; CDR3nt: TGTGCCAGCAGGCTTCGGACGGATAGCAATCAGCCCCAGCATTTT; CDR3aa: CASRLRTDSNQPQHF
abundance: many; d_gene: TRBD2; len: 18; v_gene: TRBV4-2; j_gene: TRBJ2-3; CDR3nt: TGTGCCAGCAGCTTTGGGACTAGCGGGAGTTGGAGCACAGATACGCAGTATTTT; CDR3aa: CASSFGTSGSWSTDTQYF
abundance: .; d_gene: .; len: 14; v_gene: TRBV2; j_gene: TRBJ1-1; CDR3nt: TGTGCCAGCAGGGGAGACGGACGGATGGCTGAAGCTTTCTTT; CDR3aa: CASRGDGRMAEAFF
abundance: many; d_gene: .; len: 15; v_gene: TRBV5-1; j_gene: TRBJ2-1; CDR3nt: TGCGCCAGCAGGCTGGGCGGGGACCCCTACAATGAGCAGTTCTTC; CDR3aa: CASRLGGDPYNEQFF
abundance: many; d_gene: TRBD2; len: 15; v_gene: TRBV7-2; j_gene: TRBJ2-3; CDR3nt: TGTGCCAGCAGCTTGAGACTAGCAATAACAGATACGCAGTATTTT; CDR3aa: CASSLRLAITDTQYF
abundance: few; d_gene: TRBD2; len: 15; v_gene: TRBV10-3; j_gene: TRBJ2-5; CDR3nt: TGTGCCATCAGTGACTCCGGGACTAGCGCCGAGACCCAGTACTTC; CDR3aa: CAISDSGTSAETQYF
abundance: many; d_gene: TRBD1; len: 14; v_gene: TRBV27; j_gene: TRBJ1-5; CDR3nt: TGTGCCAGCAGTCCCGGACAGGGTAAGCAGCCCCAGCATTTT; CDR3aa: CASSPGQGKQPQHF